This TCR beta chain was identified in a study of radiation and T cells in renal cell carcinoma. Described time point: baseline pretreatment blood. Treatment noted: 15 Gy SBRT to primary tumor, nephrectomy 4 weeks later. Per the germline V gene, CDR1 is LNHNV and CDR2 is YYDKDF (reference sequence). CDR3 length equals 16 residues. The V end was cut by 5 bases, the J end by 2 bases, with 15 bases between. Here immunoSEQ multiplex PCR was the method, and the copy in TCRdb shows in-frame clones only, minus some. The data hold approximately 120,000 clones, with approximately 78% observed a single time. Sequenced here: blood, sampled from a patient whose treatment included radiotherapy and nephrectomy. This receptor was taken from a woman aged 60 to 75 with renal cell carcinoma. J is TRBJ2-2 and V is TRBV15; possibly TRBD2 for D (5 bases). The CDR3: CATSDLGRTNTGELFF. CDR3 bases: TGTGCCACCAGCGACCTTGGCAGGACTAACACCGGGGAGCTGTTTTTT.